This T cell receptor beta chain is from a study of blood T cell repertoires in COVID-19. Study-level information: The United States, Italy and Spain supplied acute and convalescent COVID-19 samples. T cells, B-cell-depleted T cells, or PBMCs provided the cDNA or gDNA that served as material.

Here immunoSEQ multiplex PCR was the method, and the copy in TCRdb shows in-frame clones only, minus some. The sample includes around 270,000 clones, about 80% of them seen just once. Per germline, CDR1 SGHDT and CDR2 YYEEEE. The CDR3 has 14 residues. V lost 0 bases and J lost 4, with 10 bases in between. Seattle participants joined during active infection and were tracked over time. The sequenced sample consisted of peripheral blood. This chain joins TRBV5-6 and TRBJ1-2; D is possibly TRBD1 (5 bases). The sequence came from a person aged 65 to 85 with COVID-19, enrolled during active disease. CDR3 DNA: TGTGCCAGCAGCTTGGACTCCGGGGGCTATGGCTACACCTTC. This codes for CASSLDSGGYGYTF.